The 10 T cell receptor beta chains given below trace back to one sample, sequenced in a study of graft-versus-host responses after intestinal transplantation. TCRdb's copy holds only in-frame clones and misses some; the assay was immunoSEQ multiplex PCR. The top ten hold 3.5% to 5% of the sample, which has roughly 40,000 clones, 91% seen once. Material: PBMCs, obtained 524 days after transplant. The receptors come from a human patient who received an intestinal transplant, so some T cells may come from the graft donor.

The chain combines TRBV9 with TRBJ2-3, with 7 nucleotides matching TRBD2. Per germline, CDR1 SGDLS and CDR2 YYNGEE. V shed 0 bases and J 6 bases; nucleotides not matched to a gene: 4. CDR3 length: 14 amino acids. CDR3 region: CASSVAGGLDTQYF. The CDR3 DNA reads TGTGCCAGCAGCGTAGCGGGGGGTCTGGATACGCAGTATTTT.

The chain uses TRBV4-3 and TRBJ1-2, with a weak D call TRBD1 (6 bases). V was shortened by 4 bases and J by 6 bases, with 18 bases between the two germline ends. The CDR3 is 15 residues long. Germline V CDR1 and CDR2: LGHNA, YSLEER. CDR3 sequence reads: CASSPSGRGRDGYTF. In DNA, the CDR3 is TGCGCCAGCAGCCCCTCGGGGAGGGGGAGAGATGGCTACACCTTC.

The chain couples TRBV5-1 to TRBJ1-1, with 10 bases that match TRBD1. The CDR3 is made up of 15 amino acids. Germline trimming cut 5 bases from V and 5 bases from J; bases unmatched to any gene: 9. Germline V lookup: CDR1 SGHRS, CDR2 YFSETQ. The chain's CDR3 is CASRYNGQGGTEAFF. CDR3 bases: TGCGCCAGCAGGTACAATGGACAGGGGGGGACTGAAGCTTTCTTT.

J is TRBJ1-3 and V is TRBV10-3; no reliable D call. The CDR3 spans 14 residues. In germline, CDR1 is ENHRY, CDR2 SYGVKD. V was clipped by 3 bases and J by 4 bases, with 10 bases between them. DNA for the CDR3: TGTGCCATCAGTGACCCCCGTACGGGAAACACCATATATTTT. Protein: CAISDPRTGNTIYF.

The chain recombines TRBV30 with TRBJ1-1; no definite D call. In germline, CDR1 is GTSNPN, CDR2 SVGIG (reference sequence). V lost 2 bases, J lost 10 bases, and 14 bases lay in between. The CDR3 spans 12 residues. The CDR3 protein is CAWSPEFGVAFF. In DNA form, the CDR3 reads TGTGCCTGGAGTCCCGAGTTCGGGGTAGCTTTCTTT. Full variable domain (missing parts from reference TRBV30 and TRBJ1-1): SQTIHQWPATLVQPVGSPLSLECTVEGTSNPNLYWYRQAAGRGLQLLFYSVGIGQISSEVPQNLSASRPQDRQFILSSKKLLLSDSGFYLCAWSPEFGVAFFGQGTRLTVV.

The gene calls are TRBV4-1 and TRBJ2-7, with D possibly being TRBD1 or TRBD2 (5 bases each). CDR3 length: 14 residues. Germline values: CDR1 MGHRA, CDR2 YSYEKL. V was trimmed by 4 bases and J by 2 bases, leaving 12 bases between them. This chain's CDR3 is CASSLRDGPYEQYF. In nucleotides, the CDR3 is TGCGCCAGCAGCCTAAGGGACGGCCCCTACGAGCAGTACTTC.

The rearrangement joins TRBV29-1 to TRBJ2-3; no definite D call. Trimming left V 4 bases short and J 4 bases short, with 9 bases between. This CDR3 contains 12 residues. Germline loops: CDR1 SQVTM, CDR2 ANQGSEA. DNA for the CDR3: TGCAGCGTTGGGTACCCCCCAGATACGCAGTATTTT. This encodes CSVGYPPDTQYF.

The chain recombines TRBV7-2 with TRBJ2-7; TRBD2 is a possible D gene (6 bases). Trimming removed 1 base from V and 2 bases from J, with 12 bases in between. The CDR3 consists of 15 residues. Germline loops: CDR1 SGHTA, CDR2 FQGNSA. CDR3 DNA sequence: TGTGCCAGCAGCTTAGTGGAGGGGCAACCCTACGAGCAGTACTTC. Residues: CASSLVEGQPYEQYF.

The CDR3 sequence: CASSLSGTGELFF. CDR3 nucleotide sequence: TGTGCCAGCAGCCTTTCGGGCACCGGGGAGCTGTTTTTT. V and J are TRBV5-8 and TRBJ2-2, with D unclear. Trimming shortened V by 4 bases and J by 4 bases, and 8 bases separated the two germline ends. This CDR3 has 13 amino acids. Germline V CDR1 and CDR2: SGHTS, YDEGEE. Drawing the rest from reference TRBV5-8 and TRBJ2-2, the complete variable domain is EAGVTQSPTHLIKTRGQQATLRCSPISGHTSVYWYQQALGLGLQFLLWYDEGEERNRGNFPPRFSGRQFPNYSSELNVNALELEDSALYLCASSLSGTGELFFGEGSRLTVL.

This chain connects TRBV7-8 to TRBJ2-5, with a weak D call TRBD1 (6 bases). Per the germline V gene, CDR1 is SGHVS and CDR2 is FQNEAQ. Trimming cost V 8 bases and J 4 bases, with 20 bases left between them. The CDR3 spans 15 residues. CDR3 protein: CASHAGTRILETQYF. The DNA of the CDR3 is TGTGCCAGCCACGCCGGGACAAGGATACTAGAGACCCAGTACTTC.